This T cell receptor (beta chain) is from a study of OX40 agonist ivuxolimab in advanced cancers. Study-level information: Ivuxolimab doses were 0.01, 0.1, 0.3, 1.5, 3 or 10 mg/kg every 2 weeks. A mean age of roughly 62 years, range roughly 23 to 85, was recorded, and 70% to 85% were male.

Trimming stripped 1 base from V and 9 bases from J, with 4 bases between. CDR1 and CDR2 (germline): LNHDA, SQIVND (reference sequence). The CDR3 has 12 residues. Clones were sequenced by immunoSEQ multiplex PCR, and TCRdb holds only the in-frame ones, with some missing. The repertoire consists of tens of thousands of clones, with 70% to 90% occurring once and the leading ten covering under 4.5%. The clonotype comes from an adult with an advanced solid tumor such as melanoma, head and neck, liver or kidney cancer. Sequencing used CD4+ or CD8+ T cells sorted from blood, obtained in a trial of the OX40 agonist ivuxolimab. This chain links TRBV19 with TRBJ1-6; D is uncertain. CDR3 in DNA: TGTGCCAGTAGTATAGGCGCTTCACCCCTCCACTTT. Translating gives CASSIGASPLHF.